This T cell receptor (beta chain) was sequenced in a study of cytomegalovirus exposure and HLA in healthy donors. Germline V lookup: CDR1 ENHRY, CDR2 SYGVKD. V lost 3 bases and J lost 3, with 9 bases in between. The length of the CDR3 is 13 residues. PCR involved 60 Vbeta and 13 Jbeta primers. Measured with immunoSEQ multiplex PCR; TCRdb has only the in-frame clones, and not every one. The sample has tens of thousands of clones, approximately 70% seen once. Healthy individuals who donated bone marrow served as the donors. The chain joins TRBV10-3 to TRBJ2-7, with D uncertain. The receptor was derived from a woman aged 50 to 65 in good health and CMV-seropositive. The sample was PBMCs. This chain's CDR3 is CAISDPKVYEQYF. For the CDR3, the DNA is TGTGCCATCAGTGACCCTAAAGTCTACGAGCAGTACTTC.